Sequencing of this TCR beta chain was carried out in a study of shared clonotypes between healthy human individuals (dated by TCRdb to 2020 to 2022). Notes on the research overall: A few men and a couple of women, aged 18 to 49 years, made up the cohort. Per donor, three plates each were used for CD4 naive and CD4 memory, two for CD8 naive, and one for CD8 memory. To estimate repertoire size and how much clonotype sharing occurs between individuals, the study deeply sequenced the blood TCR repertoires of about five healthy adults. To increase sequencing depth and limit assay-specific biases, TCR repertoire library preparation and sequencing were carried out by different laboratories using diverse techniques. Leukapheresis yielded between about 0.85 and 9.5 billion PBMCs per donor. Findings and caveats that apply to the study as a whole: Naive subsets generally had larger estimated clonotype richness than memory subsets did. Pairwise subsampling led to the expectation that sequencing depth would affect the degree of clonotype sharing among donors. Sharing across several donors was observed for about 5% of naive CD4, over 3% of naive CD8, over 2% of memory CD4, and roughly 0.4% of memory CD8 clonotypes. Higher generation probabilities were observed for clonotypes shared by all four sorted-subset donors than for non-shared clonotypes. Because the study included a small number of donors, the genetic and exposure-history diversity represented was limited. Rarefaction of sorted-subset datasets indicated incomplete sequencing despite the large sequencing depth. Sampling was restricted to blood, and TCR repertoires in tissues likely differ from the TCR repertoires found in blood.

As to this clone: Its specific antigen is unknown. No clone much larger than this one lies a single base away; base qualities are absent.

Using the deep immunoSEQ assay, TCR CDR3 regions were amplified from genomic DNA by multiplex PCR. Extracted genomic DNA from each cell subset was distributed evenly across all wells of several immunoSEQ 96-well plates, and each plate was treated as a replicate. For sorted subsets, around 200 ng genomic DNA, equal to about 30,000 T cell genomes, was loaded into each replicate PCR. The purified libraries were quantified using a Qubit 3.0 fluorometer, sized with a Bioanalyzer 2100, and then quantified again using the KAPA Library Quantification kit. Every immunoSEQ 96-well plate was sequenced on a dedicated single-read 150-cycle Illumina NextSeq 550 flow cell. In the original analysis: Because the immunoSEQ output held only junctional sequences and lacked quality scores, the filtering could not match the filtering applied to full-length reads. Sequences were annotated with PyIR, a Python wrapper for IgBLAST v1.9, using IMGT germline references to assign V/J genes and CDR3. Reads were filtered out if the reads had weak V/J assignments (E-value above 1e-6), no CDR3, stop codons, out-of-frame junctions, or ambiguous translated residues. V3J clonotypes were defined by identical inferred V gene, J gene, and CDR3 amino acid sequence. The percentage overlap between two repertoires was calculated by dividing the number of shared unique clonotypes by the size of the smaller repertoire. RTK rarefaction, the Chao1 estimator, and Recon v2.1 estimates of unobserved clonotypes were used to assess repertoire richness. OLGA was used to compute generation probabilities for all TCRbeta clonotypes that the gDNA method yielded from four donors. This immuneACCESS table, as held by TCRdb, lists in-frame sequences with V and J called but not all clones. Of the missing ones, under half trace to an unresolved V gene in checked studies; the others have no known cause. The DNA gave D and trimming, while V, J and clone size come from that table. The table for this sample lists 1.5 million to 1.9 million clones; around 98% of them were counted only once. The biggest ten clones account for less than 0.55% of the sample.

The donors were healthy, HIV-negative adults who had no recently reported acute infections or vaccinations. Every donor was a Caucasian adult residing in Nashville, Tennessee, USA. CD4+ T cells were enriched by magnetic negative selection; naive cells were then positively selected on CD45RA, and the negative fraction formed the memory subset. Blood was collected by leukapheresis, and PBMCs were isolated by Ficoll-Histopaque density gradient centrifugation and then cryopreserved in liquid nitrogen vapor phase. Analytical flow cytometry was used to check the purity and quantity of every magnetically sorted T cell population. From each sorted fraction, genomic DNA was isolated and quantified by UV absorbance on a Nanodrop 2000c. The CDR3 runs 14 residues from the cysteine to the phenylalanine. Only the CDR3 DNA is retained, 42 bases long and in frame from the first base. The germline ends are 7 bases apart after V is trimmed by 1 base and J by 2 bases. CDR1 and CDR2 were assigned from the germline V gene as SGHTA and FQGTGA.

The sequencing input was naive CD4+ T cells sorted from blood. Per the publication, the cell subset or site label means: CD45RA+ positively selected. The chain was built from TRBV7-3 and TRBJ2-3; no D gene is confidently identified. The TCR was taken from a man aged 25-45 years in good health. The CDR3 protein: CASSLNGYTDTQYF. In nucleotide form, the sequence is TGTGCCAGCAGCTTAAACGGATACACAGATACGCAGTATTTT.